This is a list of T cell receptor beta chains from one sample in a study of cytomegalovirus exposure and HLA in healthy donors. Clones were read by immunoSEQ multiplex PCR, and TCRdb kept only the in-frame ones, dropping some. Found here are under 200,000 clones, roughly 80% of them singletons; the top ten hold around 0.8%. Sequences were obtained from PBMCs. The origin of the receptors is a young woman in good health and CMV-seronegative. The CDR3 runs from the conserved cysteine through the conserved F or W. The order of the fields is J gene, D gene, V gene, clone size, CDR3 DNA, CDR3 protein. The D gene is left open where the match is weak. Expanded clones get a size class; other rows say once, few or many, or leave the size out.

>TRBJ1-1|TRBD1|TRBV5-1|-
TGCGCCAGCAGCTTGGGGCAATATAGACAGGGGTCCACTGAAGCTTTCTTT
CASSLGQYRQGSTEAFF
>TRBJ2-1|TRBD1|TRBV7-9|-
TGTGCCAGCAGCTTAGCAAGGACAGGGGGCGCCTACTACTACAATGAGCAGTTCTTC
CASSLARTGGAYYYNEQFF
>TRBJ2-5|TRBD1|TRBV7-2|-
TGTGCCAGCAGCCTAAACAGGGGGCTAGAGACCCAGTACTTC
CASSLNRGLETQYF
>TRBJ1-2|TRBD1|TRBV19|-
TGTGCCAGTAGCGATAATTCCAGGGGGTCCTACACCTTC
CASSDNSRGSYTF
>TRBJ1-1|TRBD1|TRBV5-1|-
TGCGCCAGCAGCTTGGCAGGGGGCATTGGGGAAACTGAAGCTTTCTTT
CASSLAGGIGETEAFF
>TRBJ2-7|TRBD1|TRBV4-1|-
TGCGCCAGCAGCTCAAGCACGGGACAGGGTCGAGAGCAGTACTTC
CASSSSTGQGREQYF
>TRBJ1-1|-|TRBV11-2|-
TGTGCCAGCAGCTTAGGAGTAGTAGGCGAGGGGAACACTGAAGCTTTCTTT
CASSLGVVGEGNTEAFF
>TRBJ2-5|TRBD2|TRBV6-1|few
TGTGCCAGCAGTGCTAGCGGGAGGCGTGAGACCCAGTACTTC
CASSASGRRETQYF
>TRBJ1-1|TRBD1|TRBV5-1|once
TGCGCCAGCAGCGGGACAGGGGTGAACACTGAAGCTTTCTTT
CASSGTGVNTEAFF
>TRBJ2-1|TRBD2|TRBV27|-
TGTGCCAGCAGCCCGCAGGGCGGGGGGTTCTACAATGAGCAGTTCTTC
CASSPQGGGFYNEQFF
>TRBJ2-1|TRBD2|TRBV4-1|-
TGCGCCAGCAGCCAACGCGGACTAGCGGTAGACTCCTACAATGAGCAGTTCTTC
CASSQRGLAVDSYNEQFF
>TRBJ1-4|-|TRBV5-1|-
TGCGCCAGCAGCTTGGGACCATCAGGGAATGAAAAACTGTTTTTT
CASSLGPSGNEKLFF
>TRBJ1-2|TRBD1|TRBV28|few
TGTGCCAGCAGTTGGGGACAGGGCTACTATGGCTACACCTTC
CASSWGQGYYGYTF
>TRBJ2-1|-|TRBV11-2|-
TGTGCCAGCAGCTCTTCGTACCCTGGACTTAGCGGTGGCAATGAGCAGTTCTTC
CASSSSYPGLSGGNEQFF
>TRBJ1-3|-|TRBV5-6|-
TGTGCCAGCAGCTCAACGACATTTTTCTTAAACACCATATATTTT
CASSSTTFFLNTIYF
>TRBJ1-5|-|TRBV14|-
TGTGCCAGCAGCCATGACAGTGATCAGCCCCAGCATTTT
CASSHDSDQPQHF
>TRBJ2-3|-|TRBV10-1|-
TGCGCCAGCAGTGTTGTAGGGGACACGGATACGCAGTATTTT
CASSVVGDTDTQYF
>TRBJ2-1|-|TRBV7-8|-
TGTGCCAGCAGCTTAGCGAGGTCGATATGGACCGGGGGGCGGGCGGGAAATGAGCAGTTCTTC
CASSLARSIWTGGRAGNEQFF
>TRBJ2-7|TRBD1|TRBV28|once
TGTGCCACTTCCTCGACAGGGGTCTACGAGCAGTACTTC
CATSSTGVYEQYF
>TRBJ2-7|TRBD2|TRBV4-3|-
TGCGCCAGCAGCCCCGGACTAGCGGGAGTTAGGACCGAGCAGTACTTC
CASSPGLAGVRTEQYF
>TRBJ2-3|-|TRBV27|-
TGTGCCAGCAGTCCCTCCGCCGGGGATAGTATAGATACGCAGTATTTT
CASSPSAGDSIDTQYF
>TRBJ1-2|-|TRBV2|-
TGTGCCAGCGTGGCCTTCTCCGGGAGAGACTATGGCTACACCTTC
CASVAFSGRDYGYTF
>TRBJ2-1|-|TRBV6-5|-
TGTGCCAGCAGTAGGACTACCACTGGATACAATGAGCAGTTCTTC
CASSRTTTGYNEQFF
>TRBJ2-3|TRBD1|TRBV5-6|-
TGTGCCAGCAGCCTAACGGACAGGGGGGAGTATTTT
CASSLTDRGEYF
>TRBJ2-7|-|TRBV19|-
TGTGCCAGTAGTATATCCGGACTCGGTTACGAGCAGTACTTC
CASSISGLGYEQYF
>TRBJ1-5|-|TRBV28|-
TGTGCCAGCAGTCCCCTCGTGTCCTCTGCGGGTCAGCCCCAGCATTTT
CASSPLVSSAGQPQHF
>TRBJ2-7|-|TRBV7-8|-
TGTGCCAGCAGCAAAGAAGAGGTCTACGAGCAGTACTTC
CASSKEEVYEQYF
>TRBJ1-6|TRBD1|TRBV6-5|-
TGTGCCAGCAGTTACTACGACAGGGGAAGTTCACCCCTCCACTTT
CASSYYDRGSSPLHF
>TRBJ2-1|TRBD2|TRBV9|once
TGTGCCAGCAGCGGAAAGAGCGGGAGCTCCTACAATGAGCAGTTCTTC
CASSGKSGSSYNEQFF
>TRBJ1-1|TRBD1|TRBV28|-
TGTGCCAGCAGTTTATCGGGACAGGGTGATCGGAACACTGAAGCTTTCTTT
CASSLSGQGDRNTEAFF
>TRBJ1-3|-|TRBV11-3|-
TGTGCCAGCAGCCAGCACGGGGACAGAAACACCATATATTTT
CASSQHGDRNTIYF
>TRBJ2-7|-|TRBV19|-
TGTGCCAGTAGCATGGAGCACCACTACGAGCAGTACTTC
CASSMEHHYEQYF
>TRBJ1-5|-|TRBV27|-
TGTGCCAGCAGCTCCGGGGGGTTCGATAATCAGCCCCAGCATTTT
CASSSGGFDNQPQHF
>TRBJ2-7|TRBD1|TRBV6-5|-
TGTGCCAGCAGTTACTCCCCGGACAGGGGCAACGAGCAGTACTTC
CASSYSPDRGNEQYF
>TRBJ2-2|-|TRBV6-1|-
TGTGCCAGCAGCTCTTCTAGTTTCTTTACCGGGGAGCTGTTTTTT
CASSSSSFFTGELFF
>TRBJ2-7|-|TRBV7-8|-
TGTGCCAGCAGCCTACTAGGTGCGGGGGCTGGAGATTTTTCCTACGAGCAGTACTTC
CASSLLGAGAGDFSYEQYF
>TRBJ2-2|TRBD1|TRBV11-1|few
TGTGCCAGCAGCCACGGTCGCAGGGGGTATACCGGGGAGCTGTTTTTT
CASSHGRRGYTGELFF
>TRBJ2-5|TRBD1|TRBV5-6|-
TGTGCCAGCAGGGACAGGGGGCGCGCTGAGACCCAGTACTTC
CASRDRGRAETQYF
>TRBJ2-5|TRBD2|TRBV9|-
TGTGCCAGCAGCGTAGGGACTAGCGGGAGCCTGGAGACCCAGTACTTC
CASSVGTSGSLETQYF
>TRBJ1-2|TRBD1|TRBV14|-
TGTGCCAGCAGCCAAGGGACAGGGAGGTACGGCTACACCTTC
CASSQGTGRYGYTF
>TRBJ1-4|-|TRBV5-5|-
TGTGCCAGCAGCTTGAGAGCCATGTCAACTAATGAAAAACTGTTTTTT
CASSLRAMSTNEKLFF
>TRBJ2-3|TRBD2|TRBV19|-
TGTGCCAGTCGAGGGACTAGCGGGAGTCGAACAGATACGCAGTATTTT
CASRGTSGSRTDTQYF
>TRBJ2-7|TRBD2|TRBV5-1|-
TGCGCCAGCAGCGGGGAGGAACTAGCGGGAGTCGTCGAGCAGTACTTC
CASSGEELAGVVEQYF
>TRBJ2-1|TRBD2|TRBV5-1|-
TGCGCCAGCAGCTTGGGTTACGGCCTAGCGGGAGGGTCCTACAATGAGCAGTTCTTC
CASSLGYGLAGGSYNEQFF